This T cell receptor beta chain was captured by sequencing in a study of shared T cell receptors in the human thymus. Using immunoSEQ multiplex PCR, the repertoire was profiled, and TCRdb retains in-frame clones only, with some absent. This sample has approximately 730,000 clones, with 80% to 90% found just once. Germline loops: CDR1 MNHEY, CDR2 SMNVEV (reference sequence). Trimming left V 5 bases short and J 5 bases short, with 10 bases between. This CDR3 spans 13 amino acids. These data are also associated with another study on human thymus T cells. That source reports: Donors were healthy Finnish infants having corrective surgery for congenital heart defects. Resections removed during corrective heart surgery provided the thymus tissue used. Among thymic and blood repertoires, usage of V and J genes appeared biased.

The chain employs TRBV27 and TRBJ1-5; D remains ambiguous. This sequence was found in a girl less than two years old with a congenital heart defect. Sequencing input: thymocytes. The CDR3 region has the DNA TGTGCCAGCAGTGAGGAGGTCGATCAGCCCCAGCATTTT. It translates to CASSEEVDQPQHF.